The 21 T cell receptor beta chains in this list originate from one sample, sequenced in a study of blood T cells in healthy people across ages. The use of a sample-barcoded 5' primer and a J-beta primer mix characterized a second PCR of about 6 to 12 cycles. One entry per CDR3 protein, called by TCRdb with MiXCR from the 5' RACE reads. The top ten clones hold about 9.4% of a sample with 800,000 to 950,000 distinct CDR3 sequences, around 29% of them seen once. This sample also appeared in a second study, on T cells of mothers and their children.

The sequenced material came from blood. Every receptor here comes from a woman aged 35 to 49 in good health.

The V and J genes are TRBV4-2 and TRBJ2-1; 12 bases are shared with TRBD1. Unmatched junction bases numbered 7, after V lost 5 bases and J lost 5 bases. CDR3 length: 16 amino acids. CDR1 and CDR2 from the germline V gene are LGHNA and YNFKEQ. The CDR3 protein is CASSLQGQGADNEQFF. The CDR3 DNA is TGTGCCAGCAGCTTACAGGGACAGGGGGCAGACAATGAGCAGTTCTTC.

Many counts were recorded for this clonotype. This chain uses TRBV7-9 with TRBJ2-3, with D possibly TRBD2 on 5 matching bases. In germline, CDR1 is SEHNR, CDR2 FQNEAQ (reference sequence). Deletions cut 5 bases from V and 0 bases from J, with 18 bases between. The CDR3 runs to 17 residues. For the CDR3, the DNA is TGTGCCAGCAGCCCCCCTGTGCTAGCTGCTAGCACAGATACGCAGTATTTT. Protein sequence: CASSPPVLAASTDTQYF.

This chain uses TRBV12-3 or TRBV12-4 with TRBJ2-3; 8 bases are a match to TRBD1. V gave up 4 bases and J gave up 15 bases; unmatched junction bases: 15. The length of the CDR3 is 14 residues. As DNA, the CDR3 is TGTGCCAGCAGTTGCGGACAGGGCACAGATGTGCAATATTTT. This translates into CASSCGQGTDVQYF.

This clonotype has ten or more counts. V usage is TRBV5-1 and J usage is TRBJ2-7; the D is unclear. Trimming cost V 2 bases and J 5 bases, with 14 bases left between them. Germline CDR1 SGHRS, CDR2 YFSETQ. The CDR3 totals 14 residues. In DNA, the CDR3 is TGCGCCAGCAGCTTTGGTAAAGGTGAACACGAGCAGTACTTC. It codes for CASSFGKGEHEQYF.

J is TRBJ2-3 and V is TRBV7-2; the D call may be TRBD1 or TRBD2 (5 bases each). Germline CDR1 SGHTA, CDR2 FQGNSA. V gave up 2 bases and J gave up 5 bases, with 17 bases separating them. The CDR3 runs to 16 residues. The CDR3 spells CASSLMKGLALDTQYF. CDR3 in DNA: TGTGCCAGCAGCTTAATGAAGGGGCTAGCTTTAGATACGCAGTATTTT.

There are many counts of this clonotype. The chain carries TRBV29-1 and TRBJ2-1; D gene uncertain. CDR1 and CDR2 (germline): SQVTM, ANQGSEA. The CDR3 length is 14 residues. V lost 1 base to trimming and J lost 6 bases, with 13 bases between them. The DNA for the CDR3 is TGCAGCGTTGAAGGGTTCCCAGGTGGCAATGAGCAGTTCTTC. Translating it yields CSVEGFPGGNEQFF.

As concerns this clonotype: Germline and junction disagree at one end, which may indicate a read error. V usage is TRBV9 and J usage is TRBJ2-7, with D perhaps TRBD2 (6 bases). Germline-derived CDR1 and CDR2 are SGDLS and YYNGEE. This CDR3 spans 14 amino acids. DNA of the CDR3: TGTGCCAGCAGTGTAGCGGACATGTGCGACGAGCAGTACTTC. Translation gives CASSVADMCDEQYF.

The V call is TRBV5-1, the J call TRBJ2-2; D gene ambiguous. The CDR3 spans 14 residues. Germline lookup yields CDR1 SGHRS and CDR2 YFSETQ. V lost 0 bases to trimming and J lost 10 bases, with 13 bases between them. For the CDR3, the DNA is TGCGCCAGCAGCTTGGATAGGCCGGTCGCGGAGCTGTTTTTT. Its translation: CASSLDRPVAELFF.

There are a few counts of this clonotype. This chain links TRBV5-6 with TRBJ2-5; weak D call: TRBD1 (6 bases). Trimming shortened V by 7 bases and J by 4 bases, and 14 bases separated the two germline ends. Germline CDR1 is SGHDT and CDR2 is YYEEEE. CDR3 length equals 13 residues. CDR3 sequence reads: CASGWGQIETQYF. For the CDR3, the DNA is TGTGCCAGCGGCTGGGGGCAGATAGAGACCCAGTACTTC.

This clonotype has at least ten counts. The CDR3 protein is CASSLTFQGSRETQYF. In nucleotides, the CDR3 is TGTGCCAGCAGCTTAACGTTTCAGGGGTCGCGAGAGACCCAGTACTTC. The chain is built from TRBV7-3 and TRBJ2-5; a possible D gene is TRBD1 (6 bases). The CDR3 spans 16 residues. Germline V gives CDR1 SGHTA, CDR2 FQGTGA. Trimming removed 0 bases at V and 4 bases at J, with 15 bases between. The whole variable domain, remainder taken from reference TRBV7-3 and TRBJ2-5, is GAGVSQTPSNKVTEKGKYVELRCDPISGHTALYWYRQSLGQGPEFLIYFQGTGAADDSGLPNDRFFAVRPEGSVSTLKIQRTERGDSAVYLCASSLTFQGSRETQYFGPGTRLLVL.

This clonotype was counted only a few times. This rearrangement joins TRBV7-2 to TRBJ2-3, with 9 bases that match TRBD1. Germline trimming cut 4 bases from V and 2 bases from J; bases unmatched to any gene: 7. CDR1 SGHTA and CDR2 FQGNSA come from the germline V gene. The CDR3 covers 16 residues. CDR3 in amino acids: CASSYKGTGSTDTQYF. CDR3 nucleotides: TGTGCCAGCAGCTACAAGGGGACAGGGTCCACAGATACGCAGTATTTT. Full variable domain (remainder filled in from reference TRBV7-2 and TRBJ2-3): GAGVSQSPSNKVTEKGKDVELRCDPISGHTALYWYRQSLGQGLEFLIYFQGNSAPDKSGLPSDRFSAERTGGSVSTLTIQRTQQEDSAVYLCASSYKGTGSTDTQYFGPGTRLTVL.

This clonotype was counted a single time. It may be a read error: a sequence one base away is much more abundant. V and J are TRBV6-5 and TRBJ2-7, with 7 bases matching TRBD2. The CDR3 has 16 amino acids. The V gene end was trimmed by 4 bases and the J gene end by 2 bases; junction bases not matched to a gene: 11. The germline V gene has CDR1 MNHEY and CDR2 SVGAGI. The DNA of the CDR3 is TGTGCCAGCAGTTTCGGGGGAGGGGTGAGTACCTACGAGCAGTACGTC. Translated, it gives CASSFGGGVSTYEQYV.

This clonotype has a count of ten or more. The chain employs TRBV24-1 and TRBJ2-7, with D perhaps given as TRBD1 or TRBD2 (5 bases each). V lost 0 bases and J lost 12, with 14 bases in between. Germline assignment: CDR1 KGHDR and CDR2 SFDVKD. The CDR3 is made up of 13 amino acids. This chain's CDR3 is CATSDLPQGGLYF. The CDR3 DNA sequence: TGTGCCACCAGTGATTTGCCCCAGGGCGGGCTGTACTTC.

This clonotype was counted only a few times. The chain has TRBV28 and TRBJ2-7; 7 bases agree with TRBD1. In germline, CDR1 is MDHEN, CDR2 SYDVKM. Trimming took 5 bases from V and 0 from J; bases not matched to a gene: 7. This CDR3 contains 15 residues. DNA for the CDR3: TGTGCCAGCAGTCCTCTGACAGGGAGCTCCTACGAGCAGTACTTC. It translates to CASSPLTGSSYEQYF.

In its sample, this clonotype was seen many times. V and J are TRBV6-2 or TRBV6-3 and TRBJ1-2; maybe TRBD1 (6 bases). The CDR3 sequence is 16 residues long. Germline V CDR1 and CDR2: MNHEY, SVGEGT. Trimming pared 2 bases from V and 9 bases from J, leaving 22 bases between. The CDR3, as DNA: TGTGCCAGCAGTTACGGAGGAAACAGGGCCACCATCTGCTACACCTTC. Residues: CASSYGGNRATICYTF.

This clonotype appeared a few times. V gene TRBV6-5 combines with J gene TRBJ1-5, with 7 nucleotides matching TRBD1. The CDR3 runs to 19 residues. V was clipped by 2 bases and J by 0 bases; unmatched bases: 13. The germline CDR1 and CDR2 sequences are MNHEY and SVGAGI. The CDR3 coding sequence is TGTGCCAGCAGTTACCTACCGACAGGGAAGGGGACTAGCAATCAGCCCCAGCATTTT. Protein sequence: CASSYLPTGKGTSNQPQHF.

As to this clonotype: A much larger clonotype is one base distant, so this may be a read error. The rearrangement links TRBV6-5 to TRBJ2-7; D is uncertain. This CDR3 region has 13 residues. Germline assignment: CDR1 MNHEY and CDR2 SVGAGI. CDR3 sequence reads: CASRYSTGYEQYF. The CDR3 DNA follows: TGTGCCAGCAGGTACTCGACGGGCTACGAGCAGTACTTC.

The sample holds many counts of this clonotype. The chain is built from TRBV6-1 and TRBJ2-1; 9 nucleotides align to TRBD2. Unmatched junction bases numbered 2, after V lost 5 bases and J lost 0 bases. CDR1 and CDR2 from the germline V gene are MNHNS and SASEGT. This CDR3 spans 15 amino acids. The CDR3 is CASSSGGISYNEQFF. DNA for the CDR3: TGTGCCAGCAGTAGCGGGGGGATCTCCTACAATGAGCAGTTCTTC.

This chain uses TRBV30 with TRBJ2-4, with D possibly TRBD1 on 5 matching bases. The J call may be incorrect, as the DNA end agrees better with TRBJ2-7. CDR3 length: 13 residues. From germline, CDR1 is GTSNPN and CDR2 SVGIG (reference sequence). The CDR3 here is CAWDRQNSYEQYF. The CDR3 DNA reads TGTGCCTGGGATAGACAGAACTCCTACGAGCAGTACTTC.

There are a few counts of this clonotype. The J gene is TRBJ2-5, the V gene TRBV18; 7 bases are shared with TRBD2. Germline V gives CDR1 KGHSH, CDR2 LQKENI. The CDR3 has 16 residues. Losses at the gene ends were 4 bases for V and 1 base for J; bases not matched to a gene: 9. DNA for the CDR3: TGTGCCAGCTCACTAGGGGCTAGCGGACTCCAAGAGACCCAGTACTTC. This gives the protein CASSLGASGLQETQYF.

The chain carries TRBV28 and TRBJ1-5; perhaps TRBD1 as D (5 bases). The germline gives CDR1 MDHEN, CDR2 SYDVKM. The CDR3 runs to 14 residues. The V and J ends lost 8 bases and 5 bases respectively, with 16 bases between them. CDR3 nucleotides: TGTGCCAGCGCGAGCGGGGGGACCTATCAGCCCCAGCATTTT. Protein: CASASGGTYQPQHF.